This TCR beta chain was sequenced in a study of regulatory T cells in long-lasting Graves disease (dated by TCRdb to the early 2020s). With respect to the entire study: In the newly diagnosed Graves' disease group, patients had been taking antithyroid drugs for less than 3 months. This study used TCR sequencing and RNA sequencing of peripheral blood to compare persistent Graves' disease patients against newly diagnosed Graves' disease patients. The study was registered as a clinical trial and conducted in China. TCR sequencing covered about 13 persistent and around 20 newly diagnosed Graves' disease patients, about 35 samples in total.

What the research found in general, with its limitations: As a limitation, the authors acknowledged that the small sample size may reduce accuracy. The study examined only peripheral blood because the primary lesion, thyroid tissue, could not be accessed. A larger number of public clonotypes was shared among persistent patients (around 2,700) than among newly diagnosed patients (more than 850). Only the TCR beta chain was sequenced and analyzed. Lower TCR Shannon entropy and fewer highly expanded clones were observed in persistent Graves' disease patients than in newly diagnosed patients, which suggested clonal expansion. TRBV28, TRBJ1-2 and TRBJ2-5 were preferentially used in persistent disease, while TRBV20-1 and TRBJ2-1 were favored in newly diagnosed disease.

The library came from multiplex PCR. Sequenced on an Illumina HiSeq 4000. TCR beta libraries were built with iRepertoire HTBI primers and Arm-PCR amplification of CDR3 regions. Gel purification was performed on PCR products prior to sequencing. In the source study's methods: Gene usage analysis of CDR3 amino acid clonotypes used the approximately 62 TRBV and more than 13 TRBJ segments found across samples. COPE and FqMerger were used to merge filtered high-quality paired reads into contigs. BLAST was used to align contigs to the IMGT TRBV, TRBD and TRBJ reference genes, and CDR3 was defined following IMGT. Any clonotype with a frequency above 0.1% was counted as a highly expanded clone. Repertoire diversity was measured by Shannon entropy, and V-J evenness by the Gini coefficient. A clonotype found in more than one individual was treated as public. TCRdb reran the public reads through fastp at Q25 and MiXCR, keeping productive beta chains. CDR3 protein sequences are deduplicated, and each keeps its most common genes and DNA. The V and J calls shown here were made by TCRdb, not taken from the authors' results. The sample table holds more than 450,000 distinct CDR3 sequences, of which around 11% were seen once. The top ten hold roughly 8.9% of the sample.

This clonotype was detected ten times or more. Its antigen remains unidentified. The record has no base qualities; no much larger clone is one base away. The CDR3, from cysteine to phenylalanine, totals 20 residues. The sequence is cut down to CDR3 DNA, 60 bases in frame from base 1. Trimming removed 5 bases from V and 13 bases from J, leaving 44 bases between the germline ends. Based on the germline V gene (reference sequence), the CDR1 and CDR2 sequences are GTSNPN and SVGIG. The sample's time point label, in plain terms: newly diagnosed GD, antithyroid drugs for less than 3 months. For both TCR sequencing and RNA sequencing, RNA was extracted from PBMCs using TRIzol. The diagnosis of Graves' disease was made according to American Thyroid Association guidelines. Patients were recruited from an endocrinology department in Xi'an, China. From each patient, 7.5 to 9.5 milliliters of peripheral blood was collected into an EDTA anticoagulant tube. Ficoll Paque Plus density gradient separation was used to isolate PBMCs, and no additional T cell sorting was done. An Agilent 2100 Bioanalyzer and agarose gel were used to check RNA quality, while a NanoDrop 2000 measured RNA concentration.

These data also formed part of another study, on T cells in Graves' hyperthyroidism and ophthalmopathy. The second study also describes: Stable Graves' hyperthyroidism was defined as no progression to ophthalmopathy during 18 months of follow-up. Hyperthyroidism patients were aged 18 to 65 years and newly diagnosed, with disease duration of less than 2 months. The study excluded patients with uncontrolled infections, other autoimmune diseases, pregnancy or lactation. Diagnoses were established on the basis of clinical symptoms, serum thyroxine and TRAb, thyroid ultrasound, and orbital computed tomography. The first round of RT-PCR for the TCR CDR3 was performed with the HTBI primer set and the Qiagen OneStep RT-PCR kit. Most expanded thyroid clonotypes (frequency above 0.001) were also found in blood, which suggests that blood repertoires may mirror thyroid immune responses. A model built on a 13 V-J signature distinguished ophthalmopathy from stable hyperthyroidism, reaching around 90% sensitivity and approximately 83% specificity in cross-validation and 80%/75% in testing. In validation, progression to ophthalmopathy was predicted by the model with roughly 69% sensitivity and approximately 78% specificity, a median of 6.5 months before onset. To identify TCR V-J signatures that set the groups apart, the researchers used a discovery cohort of 100 patients, made up of some 41 with Graves' ophthalmopathy and about 60 with stable Graves' hyperthyroidism. Prospective prediction of ophthalmopathy was tested in an independent validation cohort of fewer than 20 hyperthyroidism patients and approximately 17 patients who later progressed to ophthalmopathy. The 100 discovery patients were divided at random into training and test sets in a 7:3 ratio. In addition, the study compared T-cell repertoires in thyroid tissue and in blood from roughly six Graves' hyperthyroidism patients. Following sampling, methimazole starting at 30 mg daily was given to hyperthyroidism patients, and high-dose intravenous methylprednisolone was given to ophthalmopathy patients. Libraries were constructed in a second round of multiplex PCR, after which size selection and purification were performed. Sequencing of the libraries was done on an Illumina HiSeq2000 using paired-end 100 bp reads. Raw data were processed with SOAPnuke, discarding reads with adapters, uncalled bases, mean Phred below 15, or no exact constant-primer or identifier match. COPE v1.2.5 was used to merge high-quality paired reads, and clonotypes were defined as unique nucleotide sequences. Clonotypes were aligned to IMGT TRBV, TRBD and TRBJ reference segments using MiTCR v1.1. Analysis was restricted to V-J combinations with a frequency above 0.0001, which covered 99% to 99.2% of repertoires. A TCS score was defined as the ratio of F50 (clonal expansion) to E x V (chaos), with BLOSUM62-based TCRdist applied between CDR3 peptides within each V-J. Welch's t-statistics and random forest reduced just over 500 V-J features to 13, which were used in a naive Bayes classifier (R e1071). No statistical method was used to fix the sample size in advance, and group allocation was not hidden from the investigators. The paper reports TCR Vbeta CDR3 sequencing of over 120 peripheral blood samples: over 40 ophthalmopathy, under 80 hyperthyroidism and 17 progressor patients.

This receptor chain uses TRBV30 and TRBJ1-1; too little of a D gene remains to name it. This receptor was identified in a woman aged 25 to 39 with Graves disease. Donor details come from another sample of the same person, matched by shared clones. This material consisted of peripheral blood mononuclear cells (PBMCs), taken at new diagnosis, from a patient treated with antithyroid drugs. The DNA is TGTGCCTGGGAGCTCGGGCGGACCCGCGGCTCTCGACGAAACCATTTTAGAGGTTTCTTT. Protein translation: CAWELGRTRGSRRNHFRGFF.